The T cell receptor (beta chain) described here comes from a study of shared clonotypes between healthy human individuals (dated by TCRdb to the early 2020s). For context, the study as a whole: The cohort included a few men and a couple of women between 18 and 49 years of age. Between about 0.8 and 9 billion PBMCs per donor were obtained by leukapheresis. For each donor, three plates each were used for CD4 naive and CD4 memory, two plates were used for CD8 naive, and one plate was used for CD8 memory. Libraries were prepared and TCR repertoires were sequenced by different laboratories using diverse techniques, in order to increase sequencing depth and limit assay-specific biases. The study deeply sequenced blood TCR repertoires of roughly five healthy adults to estimate repertoire size and the extent of clonotype sharing between individuals.

Healthy HIV-negative adults with no recently reported acute infections or vaccinations were included as donors. Only Caucasian adults living in Nashville, Tennessee, USA were represented among the donors. CD4+ T cells were enriched by magnetic negative selection, after which naive cells were positively selected on CD45RA and the negative fraction was taken as the memory subset. Blood was collected by leukapheresis, and PBMCs were isolated by Ficoll-Histopaque density gradient centrifugation and then cryopreserved in liquid nitrogen vapor phase. Purity and quantity of every magnetically sorted T cell population were checked by analytical flow cytometry. Genomic DNA was isolated from each sorted fraction and quantified by UV absorbance on a Nanodrop 2000c. Of note for this clone: Its antigen remains undetermined. No base quality information exists; no much larger clone differs at one position.

Using the deep immunoSEQ assay, TCR CDR3 regions were amplified from genomic DNA by multiplex PCR. Genomic DNA extracted from each cell subset was distributed evenly over all wells of several immunoSEQ 96-well plates, and each plate served as one replicate. Each replicate PCR for sorted subsets received about 220 ng genomic DNA, equal to roughly 33,000 T cell genomes. Purified libraries were measured with a Qubit 3.0 fluorometer, size-checked on a Bioanalyzer 2100, and measured again with the KAPA Library Quantification kit. Every immunoSEQ 96-well plate was sequenced on a dedicated single-read 150-cycle Illumina NextSeq 550 flow cell. Under the source paper's analysis protocol: Because the immunoSEQ output included only junctional sequences and no quality scores, the filtering could not be the same as the filtering used for full-length reads. To assign V/J genes and CDR3, sequences were annotated against IMGT germline references using PyIR, a Python wrapper for IgBLAST v1.9. Reads were removed for weak V/J assignments (E-value above 1e-6), missing CDR3, stop codons, out-of-frame junctions, or ambiguous translated residues. V3J clonotypes were defined by identical inferred V gene, J gene, and CDR3 amino acid sequence. Percentage overlap between repertoires was calculated by dividing the number of shared unique clonotypes by the size of the smaller repertoire. RTK rarefaction, the Chao1 estimator, and Recon v2.1 estimates of unobserved clonotypes were used to assess repertoire richness. OLGA was used to compute generation probabilities for all TCRbeta clonotypes that the gDNA method yielded from a handful of donors. The table comes from immuneACCESS by way of TCRdb, which keeps in-frame sequences with V and J called. Part of the clones is missing from these tables; in studies checked, under half for an unresolved V gene and the rest for unknown reasons. D and trimming come from the DNA, and the V and J calls and clone size come from that table. A total of roughly 2.6 million clones appear in this sample, 85% to 95% of them only once. The top ten clonotypes cover about 0.13% of the sample.

The CDR3 goes from the cysteine to the phenylalanine over 12 residues. The CDR3 DNA has 36 bases and is translated from base 1. V is pared back by 6 bases and J by 5 bases, with 9 bases lying between the germline termini. CDR1 PRHDT and CDR2 FYEKMQ were looked up in the germline V gene (reference sequence). What the authors observed across the whole study: When a few donors were compared, the shared fraction of clonotypes was around 5% for naive CD4, 3.5% to 4% for naive CD8, 2.3% for memory CD4, and about 0.36% for memory CD8. Pairwise subsampling indicated that sequencing depth was expected to affect the degree of clonotype sharing among donors. Naive subsets generally had larger estimated clonotype richness than memory subsets. Because the study included a small number of donors, the genetic and exposure-history diversity represented was limited. Compared with non-shared clonotypes, clonotypes shared by all four sorted-subset donors had higher generation probabilities. Even with the large sequencing depth, rarefaction of the sorted-subset datasets indicated that sequencing was incomplete. Sampling was restricted to blood, and TCR repertoires in tissues likely differ from the TCR repertoires found in blood.

The sequence was collected from a man between 18 and 35 years old in good health. Recombination linked TRBV13 to TRBJ2-3; no D gene is confidently identified. Sequenced input: naive CD4+ T cells sorted from blood. The cell subset or site label, as the study defines it: CD45RA+ positively selected. Here the CDR3 is given as CASRSKQDTQYF. Read as DNA, the sequence is TGTGCCAGCAGATCTAAGCAAGATACGCAGTATTTT. Full variable domain (CDR3 extended with the reference TRBV13 and TRBJ2-3 proteins): AAGVIQSPRHLIKEKRETATLKCYPIPRHDTVYWYQQGPGQDPQFLISFYEKMQSDKGSIPDRFSAQQFSDYHSELNMSSLELGDSALYFCASRSKQDTQYFGPGTRLTVL.